The 9 T cell receptor beta chains in this list originate from one sample, sequenced in a study of shared clonotypes between healthy human individuals. This table comes from immunoSEQ multiplex PCR, and its TCRdb copy is limited to in-frame clones, with some not included. The sample carries 2,500,000 or so clones, 85% to 95% recorded once. Sequencing was carried out using naive CD4+ T cells sorted from blood. As to subset: CD45RA+ positively selected. These receptors were collected from a man between 18 and 29 years old in good health.

V usage is TRBV30 and J usage is TRBJ2-5, with D unresolved. V lost 1 base, J lost 4 bases, and 16 bases lay in between. Germline V gene sequence: CDR1 GTSNPN, CDR2 SVGIG (reference sequence). The CDR3 covers 15 residues. CDR3 in DNA: TGTGCCTGGAGTGCCTCTCAGGCCTTTGGAGAGACCCAGTACTTC. Translation: CAWSASQAFGETQYF.

The J gene is TRBJ2-1, the V gene TRBV7-9, with D unresolved. Germline CDR1 is SEHNR and CDR2 is FQNEAQ (reference sequence). The V and J ends lost 1 base and 6 bases respectively, with 7 bases between them. The CDR3 is 13 amino acids. CDR3: CASSLVGVNEQFF. DNA for the CDR3: TGTGCCAGCAGCTTAGTTGGGGTCAATGAGCAGTTCTTC.

This chain connects TRBV2 to TRBJ1-5, with D hard to call. V was trimmed by 1 base and J by 8 bases, leaving 9 bases between them. Germline CDR1 SNHLY, CDR2 FYNNEI. CDR3 length: 13 amino acids. This CDR3 reads CASSEGEVEPQHF. The CDR3 DNA sequence: TGTGCCAGCAGTGAAGGGGAAGTTGAGCCCCAGCATTTT.

V usage is TRBV28 and J usage is TRBJ1-5, with 9 bases aligning to TRBD1. V was pared by 8 bases and J by 0 bases, with 11 bases of the junction left unmatched. CDR3 length: 17 residues. Germline V gene lookup returns CDR1 MDHEN and CDR2 SYDVKM. The CDR3: CASDRRKTGGSNQPQHF. CDR3 DNA: TGTGCCAGCGACCGGCGGAAGACAGGGGGTAGCAATCAGCCCCAGCATTTT.

V is TRBV19 and J is TRBJ2-1; 7 bases fit TRBD1. The trim removed 5 bases at V and 5 bases at J, leaving 12 bases unmatched. This CDR3 spans 16 amino acids. Germline CDR1 is LNHDA and CDR2 is SQIVND (reference sequence). The CDR3 protein is CASSSWTGGGHNEQFF. The CDR3 region has the DNA TGTGCCAGTAGTTCCTGGACAGGTGGAGGACACAATGAGCAGTTCTTC.

The V gene is TRBV7-8, the J gene TRBJ1-1; D gene uncertain. V was cut by 6 bases and J by 0 bases, with 8 bases left in between. In germline, CDR1 is SGHVS, CDR2 FQNEAQ. This CDR3 contains 13 residues. CDR3 amino acids: CASSRPVNTEAFF. CDR3 in DNA: TGTGCCAGCAGTCGGCCGGTGAACACTGAAGCTTTCTTT.

The rearrangement uses TRBV11-3 and TRBJ2-5; D unclear. This CDR3 comprises 13 residues. The germline V gene has CDR1 SGHNT and CDR2 YENEEA. Trimming took off 3 bases at V and 5 bases at J, with 10 bases between the two ends. CDR3 amino acids: CASSFDSAETQYF. The CDR3 nucleotides are TGTGCCAGCAGCTTCGACTCGGCTGAGACCCAGTACTTC.

This chain connects TRBV28 to TRBJ2-2, with 14 positions matching TRBD2. CDR3 length: 18 amino acids. The germline V gene encodes CDR1 MDHEN and CDR2 SYDVKM. V lost 6 bases to trimming and J lost 0 bases; unmatched junction nucleotides: 6. CDR3: CASRRTSGGLSNTGELFF. The CDR3 region has the DNA TGTGCCAGCAGGAGGACTAGCGGGGGGCTATCGAACACCGGGGAGCTGTTTTTT.

V gene TRBV2 combines with J gene TRBJ2-7; D may be TRBD2 (6 bases). The germline V gene has CDR1 SNHLY and CDR2 FYNNEI. The CDR3 is 14 residues long. Trimming shortened V by 7 bases and J by 3 bases, and 16 bases separated the two germline ends. CDR3 nucleotides: TGTGCCAGCACGCTGGGGGGAGTAAACTACGAGCAGTACTTC. Residues: CASTLGGVNYEQYF.